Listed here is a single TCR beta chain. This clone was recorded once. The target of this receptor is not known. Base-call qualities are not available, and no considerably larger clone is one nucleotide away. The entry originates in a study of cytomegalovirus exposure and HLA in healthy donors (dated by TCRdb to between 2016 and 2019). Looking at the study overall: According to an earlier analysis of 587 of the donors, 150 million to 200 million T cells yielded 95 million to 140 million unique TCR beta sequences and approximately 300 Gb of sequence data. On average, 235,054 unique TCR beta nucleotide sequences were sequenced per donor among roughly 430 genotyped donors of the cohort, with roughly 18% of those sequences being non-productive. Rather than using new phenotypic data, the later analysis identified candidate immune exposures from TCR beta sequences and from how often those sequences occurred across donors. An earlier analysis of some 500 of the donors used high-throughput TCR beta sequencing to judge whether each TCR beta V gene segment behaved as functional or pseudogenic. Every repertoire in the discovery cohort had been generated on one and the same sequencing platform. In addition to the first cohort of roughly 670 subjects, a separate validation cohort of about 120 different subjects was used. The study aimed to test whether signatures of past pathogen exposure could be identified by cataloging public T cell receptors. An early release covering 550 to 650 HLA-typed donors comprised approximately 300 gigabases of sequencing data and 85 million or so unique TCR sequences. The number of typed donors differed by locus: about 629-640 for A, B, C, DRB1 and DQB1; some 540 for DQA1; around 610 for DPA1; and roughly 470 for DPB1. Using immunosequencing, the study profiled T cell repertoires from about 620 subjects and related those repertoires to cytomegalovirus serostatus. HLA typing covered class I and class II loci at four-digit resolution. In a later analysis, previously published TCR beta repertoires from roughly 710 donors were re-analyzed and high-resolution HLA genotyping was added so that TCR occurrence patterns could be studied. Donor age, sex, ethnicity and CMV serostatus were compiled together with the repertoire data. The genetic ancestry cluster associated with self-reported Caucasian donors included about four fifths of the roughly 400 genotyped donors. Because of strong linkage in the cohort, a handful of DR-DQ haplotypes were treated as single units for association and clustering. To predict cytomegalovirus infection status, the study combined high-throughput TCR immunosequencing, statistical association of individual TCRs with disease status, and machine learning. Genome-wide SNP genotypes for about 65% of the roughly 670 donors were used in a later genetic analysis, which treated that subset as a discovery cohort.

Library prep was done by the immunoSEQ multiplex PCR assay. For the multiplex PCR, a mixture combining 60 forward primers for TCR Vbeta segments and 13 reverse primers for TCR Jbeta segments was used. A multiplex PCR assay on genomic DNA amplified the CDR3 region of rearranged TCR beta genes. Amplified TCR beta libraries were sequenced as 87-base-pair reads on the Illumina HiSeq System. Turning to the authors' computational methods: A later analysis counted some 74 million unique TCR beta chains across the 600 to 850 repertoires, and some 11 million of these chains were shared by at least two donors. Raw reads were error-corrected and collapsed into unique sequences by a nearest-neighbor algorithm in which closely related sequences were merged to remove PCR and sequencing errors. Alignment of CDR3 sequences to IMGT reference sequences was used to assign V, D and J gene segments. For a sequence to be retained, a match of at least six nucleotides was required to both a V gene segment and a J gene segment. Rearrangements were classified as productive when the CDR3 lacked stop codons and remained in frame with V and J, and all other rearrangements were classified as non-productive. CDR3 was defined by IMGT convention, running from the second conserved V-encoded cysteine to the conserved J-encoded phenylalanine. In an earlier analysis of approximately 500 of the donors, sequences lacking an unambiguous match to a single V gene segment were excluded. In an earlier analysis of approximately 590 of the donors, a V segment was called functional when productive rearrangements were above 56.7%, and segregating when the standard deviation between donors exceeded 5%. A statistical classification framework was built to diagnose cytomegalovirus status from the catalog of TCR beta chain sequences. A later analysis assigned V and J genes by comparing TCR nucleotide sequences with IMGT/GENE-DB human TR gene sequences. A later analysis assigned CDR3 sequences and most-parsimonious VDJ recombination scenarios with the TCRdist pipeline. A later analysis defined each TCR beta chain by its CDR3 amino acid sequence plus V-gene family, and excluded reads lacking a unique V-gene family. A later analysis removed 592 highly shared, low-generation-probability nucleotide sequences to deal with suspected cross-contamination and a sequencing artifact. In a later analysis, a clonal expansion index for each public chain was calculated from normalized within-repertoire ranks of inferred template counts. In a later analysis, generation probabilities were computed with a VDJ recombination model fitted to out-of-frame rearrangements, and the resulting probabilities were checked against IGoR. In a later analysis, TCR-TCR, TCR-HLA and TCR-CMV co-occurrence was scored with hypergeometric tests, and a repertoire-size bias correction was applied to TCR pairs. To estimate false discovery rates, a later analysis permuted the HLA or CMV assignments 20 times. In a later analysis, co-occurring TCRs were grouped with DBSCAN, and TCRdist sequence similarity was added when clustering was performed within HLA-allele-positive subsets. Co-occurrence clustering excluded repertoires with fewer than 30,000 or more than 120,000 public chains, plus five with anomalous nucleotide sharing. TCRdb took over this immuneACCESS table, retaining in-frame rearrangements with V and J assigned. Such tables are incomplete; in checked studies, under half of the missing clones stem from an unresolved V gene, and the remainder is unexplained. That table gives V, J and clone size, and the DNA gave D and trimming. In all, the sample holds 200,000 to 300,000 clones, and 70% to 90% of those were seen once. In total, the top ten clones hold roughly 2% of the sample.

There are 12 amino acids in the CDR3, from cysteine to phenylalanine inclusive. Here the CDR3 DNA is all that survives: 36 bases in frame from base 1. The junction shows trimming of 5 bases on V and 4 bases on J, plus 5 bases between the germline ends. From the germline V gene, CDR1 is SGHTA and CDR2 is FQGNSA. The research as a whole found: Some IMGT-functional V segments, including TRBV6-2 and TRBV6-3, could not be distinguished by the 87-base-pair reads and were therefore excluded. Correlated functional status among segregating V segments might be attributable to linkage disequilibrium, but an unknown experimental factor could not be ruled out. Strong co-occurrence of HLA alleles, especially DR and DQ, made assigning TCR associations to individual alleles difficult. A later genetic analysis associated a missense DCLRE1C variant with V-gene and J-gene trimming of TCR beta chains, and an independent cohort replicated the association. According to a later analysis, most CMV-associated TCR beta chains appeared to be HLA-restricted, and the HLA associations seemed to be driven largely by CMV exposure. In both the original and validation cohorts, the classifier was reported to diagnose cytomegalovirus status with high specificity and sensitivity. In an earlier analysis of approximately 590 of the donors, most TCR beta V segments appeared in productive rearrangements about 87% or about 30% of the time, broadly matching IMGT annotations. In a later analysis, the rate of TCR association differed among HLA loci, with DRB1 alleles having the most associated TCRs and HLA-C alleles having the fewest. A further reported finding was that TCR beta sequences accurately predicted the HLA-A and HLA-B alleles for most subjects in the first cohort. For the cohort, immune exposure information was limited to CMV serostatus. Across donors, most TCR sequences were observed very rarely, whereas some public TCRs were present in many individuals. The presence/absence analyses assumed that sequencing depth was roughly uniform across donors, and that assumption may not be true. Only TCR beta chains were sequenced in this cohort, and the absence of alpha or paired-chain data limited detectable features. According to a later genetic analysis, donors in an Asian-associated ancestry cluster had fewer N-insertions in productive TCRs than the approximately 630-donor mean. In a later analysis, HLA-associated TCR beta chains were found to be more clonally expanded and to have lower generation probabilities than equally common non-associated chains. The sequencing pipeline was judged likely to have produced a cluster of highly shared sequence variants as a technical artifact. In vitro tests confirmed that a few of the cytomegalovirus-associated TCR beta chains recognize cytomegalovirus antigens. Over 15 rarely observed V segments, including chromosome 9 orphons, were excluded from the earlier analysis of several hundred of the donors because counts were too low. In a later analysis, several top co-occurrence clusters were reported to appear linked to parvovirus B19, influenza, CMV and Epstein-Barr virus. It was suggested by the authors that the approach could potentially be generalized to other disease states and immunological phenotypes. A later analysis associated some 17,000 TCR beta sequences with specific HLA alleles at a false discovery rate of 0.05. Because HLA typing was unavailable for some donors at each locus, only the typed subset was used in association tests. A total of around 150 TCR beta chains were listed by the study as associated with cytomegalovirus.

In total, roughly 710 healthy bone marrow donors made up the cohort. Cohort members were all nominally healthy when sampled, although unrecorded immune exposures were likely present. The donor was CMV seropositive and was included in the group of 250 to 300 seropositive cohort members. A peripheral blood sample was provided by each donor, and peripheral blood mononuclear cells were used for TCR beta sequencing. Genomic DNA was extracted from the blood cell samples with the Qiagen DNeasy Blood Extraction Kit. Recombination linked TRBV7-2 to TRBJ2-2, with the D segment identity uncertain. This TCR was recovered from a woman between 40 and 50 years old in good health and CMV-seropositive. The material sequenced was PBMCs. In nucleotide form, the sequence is TGTGCCAGCAGCCCCTTCACCGGGGAGCTGTTTTTT. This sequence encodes CASSPFTGELFF.